This T cell receptor (beta chain) was documented in a study of regulatory T cells in long-lasting Graves disease. Germline assignment: CDR1 SEHNR and CDR2 FQNEAQ (reference sequence). This CDR3 is 15 amino acids long. V was cut by 6 bases and J by 5 bases, with 19 bases left in between. Time point described: newly diagnosed GD, antithyroid drugs for less than 3 months. Generation of the TCR library employed RNA extracted from PBMCs. This clonotype occurred a few times. Arm-PCR with iRepertoire HTBI primers amplified the CDR3 regions for these TCR beta libraries. TCRdb ran MiXCR on the multiplex PCR reads and lists one entry per CDR3 protein. Of 530,000 or so distinct CDR3 sequences in the sample, less than 15% were seen once. These records were also assigned to another study, of T cells in Graves' hyperthyroidism and ophthalmopathy.

Source: peripheral blood mononuclear cells (PBMCs), taken at new diagnosis, from a patient treated with antithyroid drugs. This receptor was identified in a man aged 25 to 40 with Graves disease. This rearrangement joins TRBV7-9 to TRBJ1-1, with a weak D call TRBD1 (6 bases). CDR3 sequence (DNA): TGTGCCAGCAGAGGGGGGGGCAGGGATGGGACTGAAGCTTTCTTT. Protein: CASRGGGRDGTEAFF. Variable domain in full (rest from reference TRBV7-9 and TRBJ1-1): DTGVSQNPRHKITKRGQNVTFRCDPISEHNRLYWYRQTLGQGPEFLTYFQNEAQLEKSRLLSDRFSAERPKGSFSTLEIQRTEQGDSAMYLCASRGGGRDGTEAFFGQGTRLTVV.